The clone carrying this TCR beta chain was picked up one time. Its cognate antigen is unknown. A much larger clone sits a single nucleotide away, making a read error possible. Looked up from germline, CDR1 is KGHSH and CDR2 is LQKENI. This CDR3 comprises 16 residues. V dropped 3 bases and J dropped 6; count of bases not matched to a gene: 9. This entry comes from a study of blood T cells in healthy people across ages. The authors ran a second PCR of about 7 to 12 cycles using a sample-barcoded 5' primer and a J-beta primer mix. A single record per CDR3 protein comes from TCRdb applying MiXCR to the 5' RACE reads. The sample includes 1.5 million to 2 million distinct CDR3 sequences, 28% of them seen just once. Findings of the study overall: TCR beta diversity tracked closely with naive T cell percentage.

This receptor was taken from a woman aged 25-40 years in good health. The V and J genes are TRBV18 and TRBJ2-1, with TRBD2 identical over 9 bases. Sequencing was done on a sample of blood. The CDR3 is CASSPNRAGGRNEQFF. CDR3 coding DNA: TGTGCCAGCTCACCTAATCGAGCGGGGGGCCGCAATGAGCAGTTCTTC.